This T cell receptor beta chain is drawn from a study of cytomegalovirus exposure and HLA in healthy donors. Study-level findings and limits: The productive fraction for most TCR beta V segments was about 87% or about 30% in an earlier analysis. Later analysis indicated greater clonal expansion among HLA-associated TCR beta chains than among equally common other chains. A list of 150 to 200 TCR beta chains associated with cytomegalovirus was given.

Germline loops: CDR1 SGHAT, CDR2 FQNNGV. The CDR3 consists of 14 residues. Trimming stripped 7 bases from V and 3 bases from J, with 12 bases between. As concerns this clone: The antigen is undetermined.

Regarding donors, all were healthy bone marrow donors. Both 60 Vbeta primers and 13 Jbeta primers went into the PCR. TCRdb's copy holds only in-frame clones and misses some; the assay was immunoSEQ multiplex PCR. Of about 270,000 clones listed, roughly 90% are singletons. Sequenced material: PBMCs. This clonotype was sampled from a man aged 35 to 55 in good health and CMV-seropositive. The chain recombines TRBV11-2 with TRBJ2-2; D is unclear. As DNA, the CDR3 is TGTGCCAGCATCTCTCTAAAGTACACCGGGGAGCTGTTTTTT. Amino acids: CASISLKYTGELFF.